The clone carrying this TCR beta chain turned up a few times. From germline, CDR1 is SEHNR and CDR2 FQNEAQ (reference sequence). The CDR3 sequence is 14 residues long. The V end lost 1 base, the J end lost 1 base, and 2 bases lay between the germline ends. This sample is part of a study of blood T cells in healthy people across ages. Combining a sample-barcoded 5' primer with a J-beta primer mix, a second PCR ran for roughly 7 to 12 cycles. From the 5' RACE reads, TCRdb called clonotypes with MiXCR, one entry per CDR3 protein. The table lists about 670,000 distinct CDR3 sequences, around 43% of them singletons.

The TCR comes from an elderly man in good health. Sequenced sample: blood. V usage is TRBV7-9 and J usage is TRBJ1-6; D gene uncertain. The chain's CDR3 is CASSLESYNSPLHF. The DNA for the CDR3 is TGTGCCAGCAGCTTAGAATCCTATAATTCACCCCTCCACTTT.